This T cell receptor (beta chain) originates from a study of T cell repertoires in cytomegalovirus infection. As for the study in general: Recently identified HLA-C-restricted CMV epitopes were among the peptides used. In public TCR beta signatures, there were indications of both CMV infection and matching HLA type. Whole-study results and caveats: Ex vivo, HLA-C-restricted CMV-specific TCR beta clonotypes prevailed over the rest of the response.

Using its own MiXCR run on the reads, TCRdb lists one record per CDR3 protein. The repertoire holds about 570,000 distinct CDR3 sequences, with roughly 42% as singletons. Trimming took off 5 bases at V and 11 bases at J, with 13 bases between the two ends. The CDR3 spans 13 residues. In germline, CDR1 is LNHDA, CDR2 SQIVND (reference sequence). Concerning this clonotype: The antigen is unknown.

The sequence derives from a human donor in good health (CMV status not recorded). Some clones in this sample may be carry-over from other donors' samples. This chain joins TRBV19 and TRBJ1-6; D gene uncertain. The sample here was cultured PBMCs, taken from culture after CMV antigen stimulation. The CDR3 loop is CASSRKETTPLHF. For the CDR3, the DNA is TGTGCCAGTAGTCGAAAGGAGACCACACCCCTCCACTTT.